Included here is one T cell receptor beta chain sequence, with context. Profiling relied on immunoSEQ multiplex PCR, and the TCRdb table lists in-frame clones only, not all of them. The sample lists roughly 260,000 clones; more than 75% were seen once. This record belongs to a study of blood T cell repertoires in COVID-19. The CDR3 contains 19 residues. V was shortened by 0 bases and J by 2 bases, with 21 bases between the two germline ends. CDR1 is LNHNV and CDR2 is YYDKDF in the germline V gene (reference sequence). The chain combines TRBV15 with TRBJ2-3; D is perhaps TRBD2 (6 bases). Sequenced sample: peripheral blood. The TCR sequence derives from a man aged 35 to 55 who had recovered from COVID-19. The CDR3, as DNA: TGTGCCACCAGCAGAGATTATTTCGGGTCCGGGAGTGACACAGATACGCAGTATTTT. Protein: CATSRDYFGSGSDTDTQYF.